The rows below give T cell receptor beta chains drawn from one sample of a study of T-cell memory formation after mild COVID-19. TCRdb processed the 5' RACE reads anew with MiXCR; each CDR3 protein has one entry. The sample has 150,000 or so distinct CDR3 sequences, 25% to 40% seen once. Sequencing was carried out using PBMCs or a T cell subset sorted from them (not recorded which). These receptors all stem from an adult woman who had mild COVID-19 (a few samples of this study predate the infection). Cell type and time point are not known. CDR3s include the opening cysteine and the closing phenylalanine or tryptophan. The order of the fields is V gene, D gene, J gene, clone size, CDR3 protein, CDR3 DNA. D genes are given only for firm matches. Not all rows give a size; the values are once, few, many and, for expanded clones, a class.

TRBV20-1	TRBD2	TRBJ2-1	-	CSASGVGLAPYNEQFF	TGCAGTGCTAGCGGCGTTGGACTAGCTCCCTACAATGAGCAGTTCTTC
TRBV5-6	-	TRBJ2-5	-	CASSSVRAVETQYF	TGTGCCAGCAGCTCAGTCAGGGCAGTTGAGACCCAGTACTTC
TRBV6-9	TRBD1	TRBJ2-5	-	CASGWGQGQETQYF	TGTGCCAGCGGTTGGGGACAGGGACAAGAGACCCAGTACTTC
TRBV15	TRBD1	TRBJ1-3	-	CATSRDRTGLGNTIYF	TGTGCCACCAGCAGAGACCGGACAGGGTTAGGAAACACCATATATTTT
TRBV7-9	TRBD2	TRBJ2-1	many	CASSRTSGPPFF	TGTGCCAGCAGTCGGACTAGCGGTCCGCCGTTCTTC
TRBV29-1	-	TRBJ2-7	few	CSVWPAGPSYEQYF	TGCAGCGTTTGGCCCGCCGGCCCGTCCTACGAGCAGTACTTC
TRBV7-9	TRBD1	TRBJ1-2	few	CASSPPDRGDYGYTF	TGTGCCAGCAGCCCCCCGGACAGGGGAGACTATGGCTACACCTTC
TRBV24-1	TRBD1	TRBJ2-3	few	CATTKGQGGRTDTQYF	TGTGCCACCACCAAAGGACAGGGGGGTCGCACAGATACGCAGTATTTT
TRBV12-3/TRBV12-4	-	TRBJ2-3	few	CASSLTPAADTQYF	TGTGCCAGCAGTTTAACTCCAGCGGCAGATACGCAGTATTTT
TRBV28	-	TRBJ2-3	-	CASSFWAGTSPSPDTQYF	TGTGCCAGCAGTTTTTGGGCAGGGACGAGCCCTTCGCCAGATACGCAGTATTTT
TRBV6-2/TRBV6-3	-	TRBJ2-7	few	CASRHNRYEQYF	TGTGCCAGCAGACATAACAGATACGAGCAGTACTTC
TRBV7-2	TRBD2	TRBJ2-7	-	CASSFSGGKSYEQYF	TGTGCCAGCAGCTTTAGCGGGGGGAAATCCTACGAGCAGTACTTC
TRBV20-1	-	TRBJ2-1	few	CSARVGRGAYNEQFF	TGCAGTGCTAGAGTAGGCAGGGGAGCCTACAATGAGCAGTTCTTC
TRBV4-1	TRBD2	TRBJ2-3	few	CASSQEARGGRHTQYF	TGCGCCAGCAGCCAAGAGGCCCGGGGGGGACGTCATACGCAGTATTTT
TRBV4-1	TRBD2	TRBJ2-3	few	CASSQGAGGLADTQYF	TGCGCCAGCAGCCAAGGGGCGGGGGGGTTGGCAGATACGCAGTATTTT
TRBV20-1	TRBD1	TRBJ2-7	-	CSARDFTGDAYEQYF	TGCAGTGCTAGAGATTTTACAGGGGACGCCTACGAGCAGTACTTC
TRBV10-3	-	TRBJ2-7	-	CAISESLGASGEQYF	TGTGCCATCAGTGAGTCGCTGGGGGCATCGGGAGAGCAGTACTTC
TRBV2	-	TRBJ1-3	-	CASTGGGIGTIYF	TGTGCCAGCACCGGAGGGGGAATTGGGACCATATATTTT
TRBV5-1	-	TRBJ2-2	-	CASSFGGPDTGELFF	TGCGCCAGCAGCTTTGGAGGCCCCGACACCGGGGAGCTGTTTTTT
TRBV7-3	-	TRBJ2-1	-	CASSLGVLSYNEQFF	TGTGCCAGCAGCTTGGGGGTCCTATCCTACAATGAGCAGTTCTTC
TRBV20-1	-	TRBJ1-1	few	CSAVYGSINTEAFF	TGCAGTGCTGTATACGGCAGTATCAACACTGAAGCTTTCTTT
TRBV3-1	-	TRBJ2-7	-	CASSQGQTYAQYF	TGTGCCAGCAGCCAAGGACAGACCTACGCGCAGTACTTC
TRBV5-1	TRBD2	TRBJ2-1	-	CASSSGSAGGYNEQFF	TGCGCCAGCAGCTCAGGGTCCGCGGGAGGCTACAATGAGCAGTTCTTC
TRBV11-3	-	TRBJ2-1	few	CASSLFRDNEQFF	TGTGCCAGCAGCTTATTCCGGGACAATGAGCAGTTCTTC
TRBV7-2	-	TRBJ2-1	many	CASSATGISYNEQFF	TGTGCCAGCAGCGCAACAGGGATCTCCTACAATGAGCAGTTCTTC
TRBV11-3	-	TRBJ1-2	few	CASSLVSINYGYTF	TGTGCCAGCAGCTTAGTATCGATAAACTATGGCTACACCTTC
TRBV7-3	TRBD2	TRBJ2-7	few	CASSPTTSGRLYEQYF	TGTGCCAGCAGTCCTACGACTAGCGGGAGACTGTACGAGCAGTACTTC
TRBV15	-	TRBJ2-7	-	CATSRDRDLGRYF	TGTGCCACCAGCAGAGATCGGGACCTCGGTCGGTACTTC
TRBV4-2	-	TRBJ2-6	-	CASSHHGTLGSGANVLTF	TGTGCCAGCAGCCATCACGGGACTCTCGGCTCTGGGGCCAACGTCCTGACTTTC
TRBV29-1	-	TRBJ2-3	few	CSVGPGQPSPGGDTQYF	TGCAGCGTGGGCCCGGGACAACCTTCCCCGGGAGGAGATACGCAGTATTTT
TRBV29-1	TRBD1	TRBJ2-7	-	CSGGTGGGEQYF	TGCAGCGGGGGGACAGGGGGTGGCGAGCAGTACTTC
TRBV7-9	TRBD1	TRBJ2-1	few	CASSLGQGLSKTHF	TGTGCCAGCAGCTTAGGACAGGGTTTATCAAAAACCCATTTC
TRBV28	TRBD1	TRBJ2-5	-	CASMGVRGTGGPLNYQETQYF	TGTGCCAGCATGGGAGTGCGGGGGACAGGGGGGCCCCTAAATTACCAAGAGACCCAGTACTTC
TRBV6-2/TRBV6-3	TRBD2	TRBJ2-6	few	CASTSGGAAGANVLTF	TGTGCCAGCACCTCCGGGGGGGCGGCTGGGGCCAACGTCCTGACTTTC
TRBV5-1	-	TRBJ2-1	few	CASSLAAGRNEQFF	TGCGCCAGCAGCTTGGCGGCAGGCAGAAATGAGCAGTTCTTC
TRBV7-2	-	TRBJ2-3	few	CASSLQGLLQYF	TGTGCCAGCAGCCTCCAAGGATTACTTCAGTATTTT
TRBV2	-	TRBJ1-5	few	CASSLRRYQPQHF	TGTGCCAGCAGTTTACGACGGTATCAGCCCCAGCATTTT